This T cell receptor beta chain was observed in a study of blood T cell repertoires in COVID-19. The CDR3 has 15 amino acids. V shed 0 bases and J shed 0 bases, with 9 bases lying between them. The germline CDR1 and CDR2 sequences are SGHTS and YDEGEE. Seattle's cohort entered during active infection and was followed longitudinally. TCRdb keeps only in-frame clones here, not all; method: immunoSEQ multiplex PCR. Of some 310,000 clones detected, 90% appear once; the ten largest clones hold around 1%. What was sequenced was peripheral blood. The V and J genes are TRBV5-8 and TRBJ1-1; D not certain. This receptor was obtained from a woman aged 35 to 49 with COVID-19, enrolled during active disease. The CDR3 DNA is TGTGCCAGCAGCTTGGTGTGGACTATGAACACTGAAGCTTTCTTT. This sequence encodes CASSLVWTMNTEAFF.